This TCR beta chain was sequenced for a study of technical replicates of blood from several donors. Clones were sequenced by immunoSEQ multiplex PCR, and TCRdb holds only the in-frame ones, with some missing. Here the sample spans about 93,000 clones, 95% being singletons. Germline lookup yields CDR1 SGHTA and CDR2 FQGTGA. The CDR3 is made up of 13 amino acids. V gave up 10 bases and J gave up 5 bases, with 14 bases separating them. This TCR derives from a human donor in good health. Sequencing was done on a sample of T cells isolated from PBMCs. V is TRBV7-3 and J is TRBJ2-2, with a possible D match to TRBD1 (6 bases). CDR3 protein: CATGQGSTGELFF. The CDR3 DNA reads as TGTGCCACCGGGCAGGGGAGTACCGGGGAGCTGTTTTTT. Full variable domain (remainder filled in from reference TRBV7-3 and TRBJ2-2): GAGVSQTPSNKVTEKGKYVELRCDPISGHTALYWYRQSLGQGPEFLIYFQGTGAADDSGLPNDRFFAVRPEGSVSTLKIQRTERGDSAVYLCATGQGSTGELFFGEGSRLTVL.